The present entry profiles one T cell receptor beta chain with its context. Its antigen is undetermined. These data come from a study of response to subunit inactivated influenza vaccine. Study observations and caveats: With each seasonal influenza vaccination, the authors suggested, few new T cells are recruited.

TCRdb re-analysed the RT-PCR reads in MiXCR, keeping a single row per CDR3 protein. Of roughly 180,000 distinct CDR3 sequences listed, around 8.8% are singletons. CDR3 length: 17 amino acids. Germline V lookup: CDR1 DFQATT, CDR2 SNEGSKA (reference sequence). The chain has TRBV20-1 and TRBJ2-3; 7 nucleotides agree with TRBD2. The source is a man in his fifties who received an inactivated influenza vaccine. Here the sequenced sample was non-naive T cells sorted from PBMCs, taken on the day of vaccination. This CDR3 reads CCARVIPGTIGTDTQYF. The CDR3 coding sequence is TGCTGCGCTAGGGTTATACCCGGGACTATTGGCACAGATACGCAGTATTTT.